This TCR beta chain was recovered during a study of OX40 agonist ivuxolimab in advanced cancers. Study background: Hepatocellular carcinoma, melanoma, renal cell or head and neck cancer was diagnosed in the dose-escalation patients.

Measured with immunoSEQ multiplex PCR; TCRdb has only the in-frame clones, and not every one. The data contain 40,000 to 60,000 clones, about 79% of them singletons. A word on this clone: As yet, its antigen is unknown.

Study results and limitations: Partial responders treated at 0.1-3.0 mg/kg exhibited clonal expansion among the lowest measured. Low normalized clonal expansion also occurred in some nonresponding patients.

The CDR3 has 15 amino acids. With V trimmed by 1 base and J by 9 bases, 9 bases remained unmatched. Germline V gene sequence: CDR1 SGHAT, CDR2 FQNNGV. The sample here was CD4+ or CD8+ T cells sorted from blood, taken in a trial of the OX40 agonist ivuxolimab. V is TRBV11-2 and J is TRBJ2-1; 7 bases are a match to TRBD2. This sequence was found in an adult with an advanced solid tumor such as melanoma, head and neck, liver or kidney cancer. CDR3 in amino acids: CASSLVASGLSEQFF. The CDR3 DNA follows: TGTGCCAGCAGCTTAGTGGCTAGCGGTCTTAGTGAGCAGTTCTTC.